This TCR beta chain came from a study of neoadjuvant anti-PD-1 for oral cavity cancer. Notes on the study in general: TCR analyses covered only a few patients per response group.

This clone was counted once. Its antigen is undetermined. Trimming left V 2 bases short and J 9 bases short, with 8 bases between. CDR3 length equals 12 residues. The germline gives CDR1 MDHEN, CDR2 SYDVKM. Here immunoSEQ multiplex PCR was the method, and the copy in TCRdb shows in-frame clones only, minus some. The sample lists about 80,000 clones; about four fifths were seen once. The source is a person between 40 and 80 years old with oral cavity squamous cell carcinoma. The chain is built from TRBV28 and TRBJ2-1; D unresolved. Sequencing was performed on PBMCs, taken before nivolumab (anti-PD-1) treatment. CDR3 residues: CASSLASAEQFF. DNA of the CDR3: TGTGCCAGCAGTTTAGCCTCGGCTGAGCAGTTCTTC.